The 7 T cell receptor beta chains listed next were all sequenced from one sample in a study of blood T cell repertoires in COVID-19. Clones were read by immunoSEQ multiplex PCR, and TCRdb kept only the in-frame ones, dropping some. Here the sample spans under 200,000 clones, around four fifths being singletons. Input material: peripheral blood. The receptors stem from a woman between 70 and 85 years old who had recovered from COVID-19.

The count of this clone is one. The rearrangement links TRBV5-1 to TRBJ2-3; the match to TRBD2 covers 8 bases. This CDR3 has 15 residues. J was trimmed by 1 base and V by 3 bases; bases with no gene match: 4. The germline gives CDR1 SGHRS, CDR2 YFSETQ. This chain's CDR3 is CASSSGLARTDTQYF. CDR3 coding DNA: TGCGCCAGCAGCTCTGGACTAGCCCGCACAGATACGCAGTATTTT.

The chain recombines TRBV18 with TRBJ1-6; D remains unclear. V lost 2 bases, J lost 5 bases, and 10 bases lay in between. The CDR3 length is 15 residues. CDR1 is KGHSH and CDR2 is LQKENI in the germline V gene. This CDR3 is CASSPRSGDNSPLHF. The CDR3 DNA is TGTGCCAGCTCACCAAGATCGGGAGATAATTCACCCCTCCACTTT.

This chain links TRBV19 with TRBJ1-6; possibly TRBD1 for D (5 bases). Per germline, CDR1 LNHDA and CDR2 SQIVND (reference sequence). V lost 9 bases and J lost 2, with 8 bases in between. There are 13 residues in the CDR3. In DNA form, the CDR3 reads TGTGCCAGCCGACAGACCTATAATTCACCCCTCCACTTT. Its protein product is CASRQTYNSPLHF.

V is TRBV28 and J is TRBJ2-6, with a possible D match to TRBD1 (5 bases). There are 15 residues in the CDR3. V lost 6 bases and J 0 bases, leaving 9 bases between the germline ends. Germline V CDR1 and CDR2: MDHEN, SYDVKM. The CDR3 region has the DNA TGTGCCAGCAGGACAGCCCTCTCTGGGGCCAACGTCCTGACTTTC. Translating it yields CASRTALSGANVLTF.

The J gene is TRBJ2-7, the V gene TRBV7-3; TRBD2 agrees at 11 bases. The CDR3 is 15 amino acids. Per germline, CDR1 SGHTA and CDR2 FQGTGA. Trimming removed 4 bases from V and 4 bases from J; junction bases left unmatched: 6. The CDR3 region has the DNA TGTGCCAGCAGCTCCTTAGCGGGAGGGCCGTACGAGCAGTACTTC. Its translation is CASSSLAGGPYEQYF. The variable domain in full, with the rest retrieved from reference TRBV7-3 and TRBJ2-7, is GAGVSQTPSNKVTEKGKYVELRCDPISGHTALYWYRQSLGQGPEFLIYFQGTGAADDSGLPNDRFFAVRPEGSVSTLKIQRTERGDSAVYLCASSSLAGGPYEQYFGPGTRLTVT.

The genes are TRBV19 and TRBJ1-5, with TRBD1 identical over 8 bases. Per germline, CDR1 LNHDA and CDR2 SQIVND (reference sequence). J lost 3 bases, V lost 4 bases, and 8 bases had no gene match. This CDR3 spans 16 amino acids. CDR3 loop: CASSKWGQEINQPQHF. The CDR3 coding sequence is TGTGCCAGTAGTAAATGGGGACAGGAGATCAATCAGCCCCAGCATTTT.

The V gene is TRBV5-1, the J gene TRBJ1-1; 8 nucleotides match TRBD1. Germline V CDR1 and CDR2: SGHRS, YFSETQ. The length of the CDR3 is 15 residues. The V segment lost 0 bases and the J segment 1 base; nucleotides outside the gene matches: 2. CDR3 protein: CASSLGGTGNTEAFF. The CDR3 nucleotides are TGCGCCAGCAGCTTGGGGGGGACAGGGAACACTGAAGCTTTCTTT.